A selection of T cell receptor beta chains follows, all from one sample in a study of T cell repertoires in ileal Crohn's disease. TCRdb keeps only in-frame clones here, not all; method: immunoSEQ multiplex PCR. The sample holds about 11,000 clones; 70% to 80% are singletons and the top ten take approximately 7%. The specimen sequenced was ileal tissue. Receptors were obtained from an adult with Crohn's disease. Both conserved end residues are trimmed from each CDR3.

j_gene,v_gene,CDR3aa
TRBJ1-4,TRBV5-6,ASSPSAAERSNEKLF
TRBJ2-7,TRBV11-2,ASSLERGGLEQY
TRBJ2-1,TRBV15,ATSRDTRLNEQF
TRBJ1-3,TRBV12-5,ATAGAIGNTIY
TRBJ1-1,TRBV7-9,ASSLEARGAEAF
TRBJ2-1,TRBV9,ASSGDISRGNEQF
TRBJ2-2,TRBV6-5,ASSSTTDNTGELF
TRBJ1-4,TRBV18,ASSPNKNEKLF
TRBJ1-6,TRBV4-2,ASSQGDNRGMGNSPLH
TRBJ1-6,TRBV10-3,AIKPQGRDSPLH
TRBJ1-3,TRBV5-1,ASSLGGTDNTIY
TRBJ2-7,TRBV27,ASTLAGGPRYEQY
TRBJ1-2,TRBV7-2,ASSLALNYGYT
TRBJ2-7,TRBV5-1,ASSLLTGDYSEQY
TRBJ1-2,TRBV6-6,ASSYSAGFGYT
TRBJ2-5,TRBV5-1,ASSPTAAGLETQY
TRBJ1-5,TRBV6-1,ASSLRDNQPQH
TRBJ1-1,TRBV11-2,ASSLIRGDTEAF
TRBJ2-7,TRBV6-5,ASRPGLAELYEQY
TRBJ1-2,TRBV11-2,ASSLGQAYGYT
TRBJ1-4,TRBV7-9,ASSFRQNEKLF
TRBJ1-6,TRBV6-1,ASSRRENYNSPLH
TRBJ2-1,TRBV27,ASSPRGLISYNEQF
TRBJ1-3,TRBV6-5,ASRGGPGNTIY
TRBJ1-2,TRBV6-1,ASSGDRRFYGYT
TRBJ1-2,TRBV5-1,ASSTGQGRNYGYT
TRBJ1-5,TRBV2,ASSEGSGQPQH
TRBJ1-1,TRBV5-4,ASSLGRGRRGDTEAF
TRBJ1-4,TRBV2,ASSVRGRGEKLF
TRBJ2-7,TRBV5-1,ASRRIPSGTGGYEQY
TRBJ2-7,TRBV29-1,SADGDREGSYEQY
TRBJ2-7,TRBV5-4,ASSSGWRLGEQY
TRBJ2-1,TRBV5-1,ASSLEQGLYNEQF
TRBJ2-1,TRBV7-2,ASSQNTGAGEQF
TRBJ2-7,TRBV2,ASSSFRSTREQY
TRBJ1-5,TRBV6-1,ASSEAGGTGQPQH
TRBJ1-1,TRBV30,AWSKGLGNTEAF
TRBJ1-2,TRBV15,ATSRGDRGLSNYGYT
TRBJ1-6,TRBV5-4,ASSWRRTGPNSPLH
TRBJ1-4,TRBV5-1,ASSLGPGQTNEKLF
TRBJ2-3,TRBV6-5,ASSPGGRPTDTQY
TRBJ1-5,TRBV7-9,ASSLQGSNQPQH
TRBJ2-7,TRBV5-4,ASSPSGLAYYEQY